These T cell receptor beta chains were read from a single sample in a study of PD-1 blockade in classical Hodgkin lymphoma. Generated by immunoSEQ multiplex PCR, the TCRdb table keeps only in-frame clones and is missing some. The sample holds 35,000 to 50,000 clones, 55% to 70% seen once. The sequencing used peripheral blood mononuclear cells (PBMCs), collected before the fourth cycle of nivolumab. The receptors were sampled from a human donor with classical Hodgkin lymphoma. The CDR3 runs from the conserved cysteine through the conserved F or W. Each record gives: clone size, J gene, V gene, D gene, CDR3 protein, CDR3 DNA. D genes are given only for firm matches. Size is omitted from some rows. Given values are once, few, many or a class for expanded clones.

abundance: NA
j_gene: TRBJ2-1
v_gene: TRBV27
d_gene: TRBD2
CDR3aa: CASSPLAADQQFF
CDR3nt: TGTGCCAGCAGTCCACTAGCGGCCGATCAGCAGTTCTTC

abundance: medium-sized
j_gene: TRBJ2-2
v_gene: TRBV7-6
d_gene: NA
CDR3aa: CASSRRGNTGELFF
CDR3nt: TGTGCCAGCAGCCGCAGGGGTAACACCGGGGAGCTGTTTTTT

abundance: few
j_gene: TRBJ1-4
v_gene: TRBV5-4
d_gene: NA
CDR3aa: CASSSTDIREKLFF
CDR3nt: TGTGCCAGCAGCTCAACGGACATAAGGGAAAAACTGTTTTTT

abundance: medium-sized
j_gene: TRBJ1-5
v_gene: TRBV11-2
d_gene: NA
CDR3aa: CASSLGVGQPQHF
CDR3nt: TGTGCCAGCAGCTTAGGGGTGGGACAGCCCCAGCATTTT

abundance: NA
j_gene: TRBJ1-6
v_gene: TRBV2
d_gene: NA
CDR3aa: CASRWDFQIESYNSPLHF
CDR3nt: TGTGCCAGCAGGTGGGACTTTCAAATTGAGTCCTATAATTCACCCCTCCACTTT

abundance: NA
j_gene: TRBJ2-7
v_gene: TRBV5-8
d_gene: TRBD1
CDR3aa: CASSLATGQQYF
CDR3nt: TGTGCCAGCAGCTTGGCGACAGGGCAGCAGTACTTC

abundance: few
j_gene: TRBJ1-2
v_gene: TRBV4-3
d_gene: NA
CDR3aa: CASSQEVPGLYGYTF
CDR3nt: TGCGCCAGCAGCCAAGAGGTCCCAGGACTCTATGGCTACACCTTC

abundance: NA
j_gene: TRBJ2-2
v_gene: TRBV15
d_gene: TRBD2
CDR3aa: CATSTGRENTGELFF
CDR3nt: TGTGCCACCAGCACAGGGAGGGAGAACACCGGGGAGCTGTTTTTT

abundance: NA
j_gene: TRBJ1-4
v_gene: TRBV14
d_gene: NA
CDR3aa: CASSPRITNEKLFF
CDR3nt: TGTGCCAGCAGCCCTCGGATAACAAATGAAAAACTGTTTTTT

abundance: medium-sized
j_gene: TRBJ2-1
v_gene: TRBV5-6
d_gene: NA
CDR3aa: CASSLGRLYNEQFF
CDR3nt: TGTGCCAGCAGCTTGGGACGGCTTTACAATGAGCAGTTCTTC

abundance: medium-sized
j_gene: TRBJ2-3
v_gene: TRBV9
d_gene: NA
CDR3aa: CASSVEEGDTDTQYF
CDR3nt: TGTGCCAGCAGCGTAGAGGAGGGGGACACAGATACGCAGTATTTT

abundance: NA
j_gene: TRBJ2-7
v_gene: TRBV5-6
d_gene: NA
CDR3aa: CASSSTHDYEQYF
CDR3nt: TGTGCCAGCAGCTCGACACATGATTACGAGCAGTACTTC

abundance: NA
j_gene: TRBJ2-6
v_gene: TRBV30
d_gene: NA
CDR3aa: CAWSLQGAGANVLTF
CDR3nt: TGTGCCTGGAGTCTACAGGGCGCTGGGGCCAACGTCCTGACTTTC

abundance: few
j_gene: TRBJ2-7
v_gene: TRBV11-3
d_gene: NA
CDR3aa: CASSLGPDSSYEQYF
CDR3nt: TGTGCCAGCAGCTTAGGACCGGACAGCTCCTACGAGCAGTACTTC

abundance: NA
j_gene: TRBJ2-1
v_gene: TRBV7-6
d_gene: TRBD2
CDR3aa: CASSPRLAGSVEQFF
CDR3nt: TGTGCCAGCAGCCCGAGACTAGCGGGGTCTGTAGAGCAGTTCTTC

abundance: few
j_gene: TRBJ2-7
v_gene: TRBV6-5
d_gene: NA
CDR3aa: CASSAIGPYEQYF
CDR3nt: TGTGCCAGCAGTGCCATCGGGCCTTACGAGCAGTACTTC

abundance: NA
j_gene: TRBJ2-7
v_gene: TRBV7-9
d_gene: TRBD1
CDR3aa: CASSLEWQGDYEQYF
CDR3nt: TGTGCCAGCAGCTTAGAATGGCAGGGGGATTACGAGCAGTACTTC

abundance: NA
j_gene: TRBJ1-2
v_gene: TRBV4-1
d_gene: NA
CDR3aa: CASSPDPLDGANYGYTF
CDR3nt: TGCGCCAGCAGCCCGGACCCCTTGGACGGCGCTAACTATGGCTACACCTTC

abundance: once
j_gene: TRBJ2-6
v_gene: TRBV6-1
d_gene: NA
CDR3aa: CASSEWGEGANVLTF
CDR3nt: TGTGCCAGCAGTGAATGGGGTGAAGGGGCCAACGTCCTGACTTTC

abundance: NA
j_gene: TRBJ1-1
v_gene: TRBV4-1
d_gene: NA
CDR3aa: CASSQVARGGTEAFF
CDR3nt: TGCGCCAGCAGCCAAGTTGCAAGGGGGGGGACTGAAGCTTTCTTT

abundance: NA
j_gene: TRBJ1-6
v_gene: TRBV4-3
d_gene: TRBD1
CDR3aa: CASSQEGQGGSPLHF
CDR3nt: TGCGCCAGCAGCCAAGAAGGCCAGGGGGGTTCACCCCTCCACTTT

abundance: NA
j_gene: TRBJ2-7
v_gene: TRBV7-2
d_gene: TRBD2
CDR3aa: CASSSPSPRALAGGHEQYF
CDR3nt: TGTGCCAGCAGCTCCCCCAGCCCGAGGGCGCTAGCGGGGGGCCACGAGCAGTACTTC

abundance: NA
j_gene: TRBJ1-6
v_gene: TRBV11-2
d_gene: NA
CDR3aa: CASSPGDSPLHF
CDR3nt: TGTGCCAGCAGCCCGGGGGACTCGCCCCTCCACTTT

abundance: NA
j_gene: TRBJ1-6
v_gene: TRBV5-1
d_gene: TRBD1
CDR3aa: CASSWGPDRGLGSPLHF
CDR3nt: TGCGCCAGCAGCTGGGGACCGGACAGGGGGCTCGGTTCACCCCTCCACTTT

abundance: NA
j_gene: TRBJ2-7
v_gene: TRBV5-4
d_gene: TRBD2
CDR3aa: CASSLGSGGAAYEQYF
CDR3nt: TGTGCCAGCAGCTTGGGAAGCGGGGGGGCCGCTTACGAGCAGTACTTC

abundance: NA
j_gene: TRBJ1-6
v_gene: TRBV5-1
d_gene: TRBD1
CDR3aa: CASSSGQGNSPLHF
CDR3nt: TGCGCCAGCAGCTCGGGACAGGGGAATTCACCCCTCCACTTT

abundance: NA
j_gene: TRBJ2-2
v_gene: TRBV11-2
d_gene: TRBD1
CDR3aa: CASSLDRVPGELFF
CDR3nt: TGTGCCAGCAGCTTGGACAGGGTACCCGGGGAGCTGTTTTTT

abundance: NA
j_gene: TRBJ2-1
v_gene: TRBV18
d_gene: NA
CDR3aa: CASSPPGGNEQFF
CDR3nt: TGTGCCAGCTCACCCCCGGGCGGGAATGAGCAGTTCTTC

abundance: NA
j_gene: TRBJ2-1
v_gene: TRBV7-9
d_gene: NA
CDR3aa: CASSHELVHEQFF
CDR3nt: TGTGCCAGCAGCCACGAACTAGTCCATGAGCAGTTCTTC

abundance: NA
j_gene: TRBJ2-1
v_gene: TRBV28
d_gene: TRBD2
CDR3aa: CASSFLTSGGDEQFF
CDR3nt: TGTGCCAGCAGTTTCCTGACTAGCGGGGGGGATGAGCAGTTCTTC

abundance: NA
j_gene: TRBJ2-5
v_gene: TRBV6-5
d_gene: NA
CDR3aa: CASRGGSGGETQYF
CDR3nt: TGTGCCAGCAGGGGTGGATCAGGAGGGGAGACCCAGTACTTC

abundance: NA
j_gene: TRBJ1-1
v_gene: TRBV19
d_gene: NA
CDR3aa: CASSIEDSGNTEAFF
CDR3nt: TGTGCCAGTAGTATAGAGGACAGCGGGAACACTGAAGCTTTCTTT

abundance: NA
j_gene: TRBJ1-1
v_gene: TRBV4-2
d_gene: NA
CDR3aa: CASSQDSGTEAFF
CDR3nt: TGTGCCAGCAGCCAAGATTCGGGAACTGAAGCTTTCTTT

abundance: NA
j_gene: TRBJ1-2
v_gene: TRBV28
d_gene: TRBD1
CDR3aa: CASRLQGTAYGYTF
CDR3nt: TGTGCCAGCAGACTACAAGGGACAGCTTATGGCTACACCTTC

abundance: NA
j_gene: TRBJ1-1
v_gene: TRBV5-6
d_gene: NA
CDR3aa: CASREEVGHTEAFF
CDR3nt: TGTGCCAGCAGGGAGGAGGTTGGGCACACTGAAGCTTTCTTT

abundance: NA
j_gene: TRBJ2-7
v_gene: TRBV10-3
d_gene: NA
CDR3aa: CAISEFLGGPYEQYF
CDR3nt: TGTGCCATCAGTGAGTTTCTGGGGGGACCTTACGAGCAGTACTTC

abundance: NA
j_gene: TRBJ2-1
v_gene: TRBV11-3
d_gene: NA
CDR3aa: CASSRVPYNEQFF
CDR3nt: TGTGCCAGCAGCAGGGTTCCCTACAATGAGCAGTTCTTC

abundance: NA
j_gene: TRBJ1-1
v_gene: TRBV11-2
d_gene: NA
CDR3aa: CASSLGARTEAFF
CDR3nt: TGTGCCAGCAGCTTGGGGGCGCGGACTGAAGCTTTCTTT

abundance: NA
j_gene: TRBJ2-1
v_gene: TRBV6-4
d_gene: TRBD2
CDR3aa: CASSANTGGASEQFF
CDR3nt: TGTGCCAGCAGTGCCAACACCGGGGGGGCAAGTGAGCAGTTCTTC

abundance: NA
j_gene: TRBJ1-1
v_gene: TRBV11-1
d_gene: NA
CDR3aa: CASSSWDKNTEAFF
CDR3nt: TGTGCCAGCAGCTCCTGGGACAAGAACACTGAAGCTTTCTTT

abundance: NA
j_gene: TRBJ2-1
v_gene: TRBV29-1
d_gene: TRBD1
CDR3aa: CSVEDRDRGQSYNEQFF
CDR3nt: TGCAGCGTTGAAGACCGGGACAGGGGACAATCCTACAATGAGCAGTTCTTC

abundance: NA
j_gene: TRBJ2-3
v_gene: TRBV4-3
d_gene: TRBD2
CDR3aa: CASSQDQAGGIDTQYF
CDR3nt: TGCGCCAGCAGCCAAGATCAAGCGGGGGGGATAGATACGCAGTATTTT

abundance: once
j_gene: TRBJ1-5
v_gene: TRBV5-8
d_gene: NA
CDR3aa: CASSLKGKGFQPQHF
CDR3nt: TGTGCCAGCAGCTTGAAAGGGAAGGGATTTCAGCCCCAGCATTTT

abundance: NA
j_gene: TRBJ1-6
v_gene: TRBV27
d_gene: NA
CDR3aa: CASSLSRQVGSPLHF
CDR3nt: TGTGCCAGCAGTTTATCCCGACAGGTGGGGTCACCCCTCCACTTT

abundance: NA
j_gene: TRBJ2-1
v_gene: TRBV2
d_gene: NA
CDR3aa: CASSAESYNEQFF
CDR3nt: TGTGCCAGCAGTGCTGAATCATACAATGAGCAGTTCTTC

abundance: few
j_gene: TRBJ2-1
v_gene: TRBV11-2
d_gene: TRBD2
CDR3aa: CASSLERGGYNEQFF
CDR3nt: TGTGCCAGCAGCTTAGAGCGGGGGGGCTACAATGAGCAGTTCTTC

abundance: NA
j_gene: TRBJ2-5
v_gene: TRBV18
d_gene: NA
CDR3aa: CASSPRETQYF
CDR3nt: TGTGCCAGCTCACCACGAGAGACCCAGTACTTC

abundance: NA
j_gene: TRBJ2-7
v_gene: TRBV6-5
d_gene: NA
CDR3aa: CASRGTDLLEQYF
CDR3nt: TGTGCCAGCCGCGGGACAGACCTTCTCGAGCAGTACTTC

abundance: NA
j_gene: TRBJ1-3
v_gene: TRBV10-3
d_gene: NA
CDR3aa: CATLSAGGNTIYF
CDR3nt: TGTGCCACTCTCTCAGCGGGAGGAAACACCATATATTTT

abundance: NA
j_gene: TRBJ1-1
v_gene: TRBV5-4
d_gene: NA
CDR3aa: CAIGTLSQGGAEAFF
CDR3nt: TGTGCCATCGGAACCCTGTCGCAGGGCGGCGCTGAAGCTTTCTTT

abundance: NA
j_gene: TRBJ1-4
v_gene: TRBV5-1
d_gene: TRBD1
CDR3aa: CASSSTGDINEKLFF
CDR3nt: TGCGCCAGCAGCTCTACAGGGGATATTAATGAAAAACTGTTTTTT

abundance: NA
j_gene: TRBJ1-6
v_gene: TRBV7-6
d_gene: TRBD1
CDR3aa: CASSRTGGHNSPLHF
CDR3nt: TGTGCCAGCAGCAGGACAGGGGGCCATAATTCACCCCTCCACTTT

abundance: NA
j_gene: TRBJ1-5
v_gene: TRBV6-1
d_gene: NA
CDR3aa: CASSEVSDNQPQHF
CDR3nt: TGTGCCAGCAGTGAAGTGAGTGACAATCAGCCCCAGCATTTT

abundance: few
j_gene: TRBJ2-2
v_gene: TRBV6-5
d_gene: NA
CDR3aa: CASSYSRWGGELFF
CDR3nt: TGTGCCAGCAGTTACTCGAGATGGGGCGGGGAGCTGTTTTTT

abundance: NA
j_gene: TRBJ2-1
v_gene: TRBV4-2
d_gene: TRBD2
CDR3aa: CASSSSLAGGMLGEQFF
CDR3nt: TGTGCCAGCAGCTCCTCACTAGCGGGGGGGATGTTGGGTGAGCAGTTCTTC